This entry describes one T cell receptor (beta chain). Assay: immunoSEQ multiplex PCR; the TCRdb copy retains only in-frame clones and omits some. Found here are approximately 99,000 clones, about 91% of them singletons; the top ten hold roughly 2%. The data were taken from a study of blood T cell repertoires in COVID-19. It was during active infection that Seattle patients were enrolled and then longitudinally followed. The CDR3 contains 12 residues. The germline V gene encodes CDR1 ENHRY and CDR2 SYGVKD. The V end was cut by 10 bases, the J end by 1 base, with 8 bases between. This receptor was obtained from a man aged 45-65 years with COVID-19, enrolled during active disease. V and J are TRBV10-3 and TRBJ1-5, with D maybe TRBD1 (5 bases). The sample was peripheral blood. The DNA for the CDR3 is TGTGCCACCGGGGGGAGCAATCAGCCCCAGCATTTT. This codes for CATGGSNQPQHF.